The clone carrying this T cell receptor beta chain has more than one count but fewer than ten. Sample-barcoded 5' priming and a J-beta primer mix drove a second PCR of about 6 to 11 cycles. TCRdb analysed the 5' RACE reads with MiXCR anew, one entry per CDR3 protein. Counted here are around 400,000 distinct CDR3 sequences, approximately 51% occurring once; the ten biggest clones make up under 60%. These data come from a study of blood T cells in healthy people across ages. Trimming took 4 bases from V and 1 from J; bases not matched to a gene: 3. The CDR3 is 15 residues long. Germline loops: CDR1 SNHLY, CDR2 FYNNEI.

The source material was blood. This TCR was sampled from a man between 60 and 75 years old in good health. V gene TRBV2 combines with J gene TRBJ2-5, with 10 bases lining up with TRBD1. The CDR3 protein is CASSGGQGTQETQYF. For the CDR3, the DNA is TGTGCCAGCAGTGGGGGACAGGGGACCCAAGAGACCCAGTACTTC.